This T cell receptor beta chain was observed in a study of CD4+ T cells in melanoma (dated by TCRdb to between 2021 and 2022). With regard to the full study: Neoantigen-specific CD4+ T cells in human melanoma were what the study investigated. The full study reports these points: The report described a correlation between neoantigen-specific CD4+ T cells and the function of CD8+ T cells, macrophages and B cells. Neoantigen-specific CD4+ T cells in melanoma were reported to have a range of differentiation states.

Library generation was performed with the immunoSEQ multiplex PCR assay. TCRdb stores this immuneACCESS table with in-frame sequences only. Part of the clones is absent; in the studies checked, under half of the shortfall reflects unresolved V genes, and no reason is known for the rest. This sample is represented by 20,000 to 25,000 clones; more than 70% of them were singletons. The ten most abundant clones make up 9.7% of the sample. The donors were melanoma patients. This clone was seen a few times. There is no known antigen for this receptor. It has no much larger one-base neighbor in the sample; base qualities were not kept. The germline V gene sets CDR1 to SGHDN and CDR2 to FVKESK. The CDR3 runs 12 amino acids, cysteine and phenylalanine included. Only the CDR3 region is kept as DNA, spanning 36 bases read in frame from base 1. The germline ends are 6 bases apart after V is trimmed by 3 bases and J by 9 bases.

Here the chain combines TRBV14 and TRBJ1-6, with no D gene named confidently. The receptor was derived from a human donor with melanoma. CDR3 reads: CASSQYLSPLHF. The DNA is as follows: TGTGCCAGCAGCCAGTATCTTTCACCCCTCCACTTT.